A single sample gave rise to the 9 T cell receptor beta chains below, sequenced in a study of blood T cell repertoires in COVID-19. Assay used: immunoSEQ multiplex PCR; TCRdb lists only in-frame clones, some missing. This table has 200,000 or so clones, roughly nine tenths appearing once. Sample: peripheral blood. These receptors were collected from a woman aged 70-85 years with acute or convalescent COVID-19.

Turning to this clone: Mismatch with germline at one junction end may stem from a read error. V gene TRBV20-1 combines with J gene TRBJ1-2; D is unclear. Germline V gene sequence: CDR1 DFQATT, CDR2 SNEGSKA (reference sequence). The CDR3 runs 10 residues. The CDR3 nucleotides are TGCAGTGCTAGTTTGGCGGGGTCACCCTTC. Amino acid sequence: CSASLAGSPF.

The chain carries TRBV5-1 and TRBJ2-5; TRBD1 agrees at 12 bases. In germline, CDR1 is SGHRS, CDR2 YFSETQ. Trimming took 0 bases from V and 5 from J; bases not matched to a gene: 5. The CDR3 runs to 16 residues. The CDR3 region is CASSLAGTGGLETQYF. The CDR3 DNA sequence: TGCGCCAGCAGCTTGGCCGGGACAGGGGGCCTTGAGACCCAGTACTTC. The full variable domain, its missing parts supplied by reference TRBV5-1 and TRBJ2-5, is KAGVTQTPRYLIKTRGQQVTLSCSPISGHRSVSWYQQTPGQGLQFLFEYFSETQRNKGNFPGRFSGRQFSNSRSEMNVSTLELGDSALYLCASSLAGTGGLETQYFGPGTRLLVL.

J is TRBJ2-1 and V is TRBV5-1, with TRBD2 matching over 11 bases. The CDR3 is 16 residues long. With V trimmed by 4 bases and J by 6 bases, 9 bases remained unmatched. CDR1 and CDR2 from the germline V gene are SGHRS and YFSETQ. The chain's CDR3 is CASSSLAGGLSNEQFF. The CDR3 DNA follows: TGCGCCAGCAGCAGCTTAGCGGGGGGGCTCTCCAATGAGCAGTTCTTC.

The chain uses TRBV7-8 and TRBJ2-5, with D hard to call. Germline V lookup: CDR1 SGHVS, CDR2 FQNEAQ. The CDR3 has 13 residues. The V end was cut by 5 bases, the J end by 2 bases, with 9 bases between. This chain's CDR3 is CASSPSFQETQYF. The DNA of the CDR3 is TGTGCCAGCAGCCCCAGTTTTCAAGAGACCCAGTACTTC.

CDR3 in amino acids: CASTPSGGGGSYNEQFF. CDR3 nucleotides: TGTGCCAGCACCCCGTCTGGGGGCGGGGGATCCTACAATGAGCAGTTCTTC. The genes are TRBV25-1 and TRBJ2-1, with a weak D call TRBD2 (7 bases). Germline V CDR1 and CDR2: MGHDK, SYGVNS. Deletions cut 7 bases from V and 1 base from J, with 20 bases between. There are 17 residues in the CDR3. Combining the CDR3 with reference TRBV25-1 and TRBJ2-1 gives the whole variable domain EADIYQTPRYLVIGTGKKITLECSQTMGHDKMYWYQQDPGMELHLIHYSYGVNSTEKGDLSSESTVSRIRTEHFPLTLESARPSHTSQYLCASTPSGGGGSYNEQFFGPGTRLTVL.

The V call is TRBV7-9, the J call TRBJ1-2; 8 positions match TRBD1. V dropped 0 bases and J dropped 6; count of bases not matched to a gene: 6. Germline CDR1 SEHNR, CDR2 FQNEAQ (reference sequence). The CDR3 runs to 15 residues. The CDR3 here is CASSLARQGRNGYTF. CDR3 sequence (DNA): TGTGCCAGCAGCTTAGCTCGACAGGGGAGGAATGGCTACACCTTC.

The chain recombines TRBV4-1 with TRBJ2-5; 10 bases agree with TRBD2. Germline values: CDR1 MGHRA, CDR2 YSYEKL. J lost 1 base, V lost 1 base, and 6 bases had no gene match. There are 17 residues in the CDR3. The chain's CDR3 is CASSQVGQRGGQETQYF. In nucleotides, the CDR3 is TGCGCCAGCAGCCAAGTAGGCCAGCGGGGGGGCCAAGAGACCCAGTACTTC.

V usage is TRBV6-2 or TRBV6-3 and J usage is TRBJ2-7; D remains ambiguous. The V gene's germline CDR1 is MNHEY and CDR2 SVGEGT. Trimming cost V 0 bases and J 5 bases, with 11 bases left between them. The CDR3 has 14 residues. In DNA, the CDR3 is TGTGCCAGCAGTTACTCGAAGAGTTCCAACGAGCAGTACTTC. It translates to CASSYSKSSNEQYF.

The chain couples TRBV14 to TRBJ1-1; TRBD1 might be the D (5 bases). Germline CDR1 reads SGHDN; CDR2 reads FVKESK. This CDR3 is built from 15 residues. Trimming cost V 2 bases and J 4 bases, with 14 bases left between them. The CDR3 region is CASSQLALGGTEAFF. The CDR3 nucleotides read TGTGCCAGCAGCCAATTGGCATTGGGGGGCACTGAAGCTTTCTTT.